This is a list of T cell receptor beta chains from one sample in a study of cytomegalovirus exposure and HLA in healthy donors. Data came from immunoSEQ multiplex PCR; TCRdb stores just in-frame clones and leaves some out. The sample lists roughly 150,000 clones; approximately 84% were seen once. Input material: PBMCs. Source of these receptors: a man aged 25 to 40 in good health and CMV-seropositive. CDR3s include the opening cysteine and the closing phenylalanine or tryptophan. Fields, in order: CDR3 DNA, CDR3 protein, J gene, clone size, V gene, D gene, CDR3 length. A D gene is named only where the DNA matches it firmly. The listing skips clone size in some rows; elsewhere it reads once, few, many or a size class.

CDR3nt: TGTGCCAGCAGGGGTTCGGCCCAGGCGGGAGAGCAGTACTTC; CDR3aa: CASRGSAQAGEQYF; j_gene: TRBJ2-7; abundance: NA; v_gene: TRBV6-6; d_gene: NA; len: 14
CDR3nt: TGTGCCAGCAGTTTAAGAGAGTTACCACGGTCAAACGGTGAGCAGTTCTTC; CDR3aa: CASSLRELPRSNGEQFF; j_gene: TRBJ2-1; abundance: NA; v_gene: TRBV28; d_gene: NA; len: 17
CDR3nt: TGTGCCAGCTCCCCGCCGGGTGTGCGGGGGGCGACCTACGGCTACACCTTC; CDR3aa: CASSPPGVRGATYGYTF; j_gene: TRBJ1-2; abundance: NA; v_gene: TRBV28; d_gene: NA; len: 17
CDR3nt: TGCGCCAGCAGCCCGAGTAGCGGGGGGGCCCGGAGCGGGGAGCTGTTTTTT; CDR3aa: CASSPSSGGARSGELFF; j_gene: TRBJ2-2; abundance: NA; v_gene: TRBV4-1; d_gene: TRBD2; len: 17
CDR3nt: TGTGCCTGGCCGGGACAGGGAATCCAAGAGACCCAGTACTTC; CDR3aa: CAWPGQGIQETQYF; j_gene: TRBJ2-5; abundance: NA; v_gene: TRBV30; d_gene: TRBD1; len: 14
CDR3nt: TGCGCCAGCAGCCAAGAGGGGCAAACCCATGGCTACACCTTC; CDR3aa: CASSQEGQTHGYTF; j_gene: TRBJ1-2; abundance: NA; v_gene: TRBV4-1; d_gene: NA; len: 14
CDR3nt: TGTGCCAGCAGTTACGGGAACAGGGTCGATGGCTACACCTTC; CDR3aa: CASSYGNRVDGYTF; j_gene: TRBJ1-2; abundance: NA; v_gene: TRBV6-5; d_gene: NA; len: 14
CDR3nt: TGTGCCAGCAGTTACTCGACAGGGAACACCGGGGAGCTGTTTTTT; CDR3aa: CASSYSTGNTGELFF; j_gene: TRBJ2-2; abundance: NA; v_gene: TRBV6-6; d_gene: NA; len: 15
CDR3nt: TGCGCCAGCAGCCAAGACAGGGTGGGCATTGGAAGAACAGATACGCAGTATTTT; CDR3aa: CASSQDRVGIGRTDTQYF; j_gene: TRBJ2-3; abundance: NA; v_gene: TRBV4-3; d_gene: NA; len: 18
CDR3nt: TGTGCCTGGAGTGCACCCGGACGGACATTTAATAGCAATCAGCCCCAGCATTTT; CDR3aa: CAWSAPGRTFNSNQPQHF; j_gene: TRBJ1-5; abundance: NA; v_gene: TRBV30; d_gene: NA; len: 18
CDR3nt: TGTGCCAGCAGCTCCGAGATCCCGACTTTTGGGACTCCCTACGAGCAGTACTTC; CDR3aa: CASSSEIPTFGTPYEQYF; j_gene: TRBJ2-7; abundance: NA; v_gene: TRBV11-2; d_gene: NA; len: 18
CDR3nt: TGTGCCAGCAGCAGGGGGACAGATGAAAAACTGTTTTTT; CDR3aa: CASSRGTDEKLFF; j_gene: TRBJ1-4; abundance: NA; v_gene: TRBV21-1; d_gene: NA; len: 13
CDR3nt: TGTGCCAGTAGTTGGGGCGATATCTCAACCACTGAAGCTTTCTTT; CDR3aa: CASSWGDISTTEAFF; j_gene: TRBJ1-1; abundance: many; v_gene: TRBV19; d_gene: NA; len: 15
CDR3nt: TGTGCCACCAGCGGCGGAAATATGGCTAGCGGGGGGGTGTACAATGAGCAGTTCTTC; CDR3aa: CATSGGNMASGGVYNEQFF; j_gene: TRBJ2-1; abundance: NA; v_gene: TRBV15; d_gene: TRBD2; len: 19
CDR3nt: TGTGCCTGGAGGGGGGGGAAGGGCGGTGGTGAGCAGTTCTTC; CDR3aa: CAWRGGKGGGEQFF; j_gene: TRBJ2-1; abundance: NA; v_gene: TRBV30; d_gene: TRBD2; len: 14
CDR3nt: TGTGCCCGGGGAGAGTCGAGAGGACAGTTCACGCAGTATTTT; CDR3aa: CARGESRGQFTQYF; j_gene: TRBJ2-3; abundance: NA; v_gene: TRBV30; d_gene: NA; len: 14
CDR3nt: TGTGCCAGCAGCCCTCGACAGAGCTCCTACAATGAGCAGTTCTTC; CDR3aa: CASSPRQSSYNEQFF; j_gene: TRBJ2-1; abundance: NA; v_gene: TRBV7-2; d_gene: NA; len: 15
CDR3nt: TGTGCCAGCAGCGTAGACTCCGGGACTAGCGGGGATGCTAGCTCCTACGAGCAGTACTTC; CDR3aa: CASSVDSGTSGDASSYEQYF; j_gene: TRBJ2-7; abundance: once; v_gene: TRBV9; d_gene: TRBD2; len: 20
CDR3nt: TGCGCCAGCAGTGGGGCCTCAGACGAGCAGTACTTC; CDR3aa: CASSGASDEQYF; j_gene: TRBJ2-7; abundance: NA; v_gene: TRBV10-2; d_gene: NA; len: 12
CDR3nt: TGTGCCAGCAGTTTATCCACCCCTCGGGAGACCCAGTACTTC; CDR3aa: CASSLSTPRETQYF; j_gene: TRBJ2-5; abundance: once; v_gene: TRBV27; d_gene: NA; len: 14
CDR3nt: TGCAGCGCCCGACCCGGGGGGGCAGGGGAGACCCAGTACTTC; CDR3aa: CSARPGGAGETQYF; j_gene: TRBJ2-5; abundance: NA; v_gene: TRBV29-1; d_gene: TRBD2; len: 14
CDR3nt: TGCGCCAGCAGCCCGGGACAGGGCTTCGGCGAGCAGTACTTC; CDR3aa: CASSPGQGFGEQYF; j_gene: TRBJ2-7; abundance: NA; v_gene: TRBV5-1; d_gene: TRBD1; len: 14
CDR3nt: TGTGCCAGCAGTTACTCTAGGGGATACACAGATACGCAGTATTTT; CDR3aa: CASSYSRGYTDTQYF; j_gene: TRBJ2-3; abundance: once; v_gene: TRBV6-5; d_gene: NA; len: 15
CDR3nt: TGTGCCAGCAGCCAACCCACTAGCGGGGGGATCTACAATGAGCAGTTCTTC; CDR3aa: CASSQPTSGGIYNEQFF; j_gene: TRBJ2-1; abundance: NA; v_gene: TRBV4-2; d_gene: TRBD2; len: 17
CDR3nt: TGTGCCATCAGGAAGACGGGGGGAGATGAAAAACTGTTTTTT; CDR3aa: CAIRKTGGDEKLFF; j_gene: TRBJ1-4; abundance: NA; v_gene: TRBV10-3; d_gene: NA; len: 14
CDR3nt: TGTGCCAGCTCACCACCGTCGCGGGACAGGGCCACTGGTGGATATTTT; CDR3aa: CASSPPSRDRATGGYF; j_gene: TRBJ1-3; abundance: NA; v_gene: TRBV18; d_gene: TRBD1; len: 16
CDR3nt: TGTGCCACGCTAGGACAGCCGAACACTGAAGCTTTCTTT; CDR3aa: CATLGQPNTEAFF; j_gene: TRBJ1-1; abundance: NA; v_gene: TRBV10-3; d_gene: NA; len: 13
CDR3nt: TGTGCCAGCAGTTTAGCGACAGGGTACTATGGCTACACCTTC; CDR3aa: CASSLATGYYGYTF; j_gene: TRBJ1-2; abundance: few; v_gene: TRBV27; d_gene: TRBD1; len: 14
CDR3nt: TGTGCCAGCAGCTTGGAGATTGGGACTAGCGCATACAATGAGCAGTTCTTC; CDR3aa: CASSLEIGTSAYNEQFF; j_gene: TRBJ2-1; abundance: NA; v_gene: TRBV5-4; d_gene: TRBD2; len: 17
CDR3nt: TGTGCCAGCAGCTCCCAGACAGGGATTGGCGAGCAGTACTTC; CDR3aa: CASSSQTGIGEQYF; j_gene: TRBJ2-7; abundance: few; v_gene: TRBV11-2; d_gene: TRBD1; len: 14
CDR3nt: TGTGCCAGCTCACCACCGAGCTCTGTGGACAGAGGGGAGACCCAGTACTTC; CDR3aa: CASSPPSSVDRGETQYF; j_gene: TRBJ2-5; abundance: few; v_gene: TRBV18; d_gene: NA; len: 17
CDR3nt: TGTGCCAGCAGCTCAACCGGACAGGTGGGCTATGGCTACACCTTC; CDR3aa: CASSSTGQVGYGYTF; j_gene: TRBJ1-2; abundance: once; v_gene: TRBV5-6; d_gene: TRBD1; len: 15
CDR3nt: TGTGCCAGCAGCCCCACGGGGAGGGTCTCTGAAGCTTTCTTT; CDR3aa: CASSPTGRVSEAFF; j_gene: TRBJ1-1; abundance: NA; v_gene: TRBV7-2; d_gene: NA; len: 14
CDR3nt: TGTGCCAGTAGTCCCAACAGTCTCTCCTACGAGCAGTACTTC; CDR3aa: CASSPNSLSYEQYF; j_gene: TRBJ2-7; abundance: NA; v_gene: TRBV19; d_gene: NA; len: 14
CDR3nt: TGTGCCAGCAGCGTCTCAGGGAATAATCAGCCCCAGCATTTT; CDR3aa: CASSVSGNNQPQHF; j_gene: TRBJ1-5; abundance: many; v_gene: TRBV27; d_gene: NA; len: 14
CDR3nt: TGTGCCAGCAGCGTAGGGGACAGTTCGAAGGAGCAGTACTTC; CDR3aa: CASSVGDSSKEQYF; j_gene: TRBJ2-7; abundance: NA; v_gene: TRBV9; d_gene: TRBD1; len: 14
CDR3nt: TGTGCCAGCACCCCCTACGGCTCCTACGAGCAGTACTTC; CDR3aa: CASTPYGSYEQYF; j_gene: TRBJ2-7; abundance: NA; v_gene: TRBV2; d_gene: NA; len: 13
CDR3nt: TGCGCCAGCAGCTCCTCAGCGGGAGCCGTCAATGAGCAGTTCTTC; CDR3aa: CASSSSAGAVNEQFF; j_gene: TRBJ2-1; abundance: NA; v_gene: TRBV5-1; d_gene: TRBD2; len: 15
CDR3nt: TGTGCCAGCAGTGTGGTGGACAGGGAGTTCTTC; CDR3aa: CASSVVDREFF; j_gene: TRBJ2-1; abundance: NA; v_gene: TRBV2; d_gene: TRBD1; len: 11
CDR3nt: TGTGCCAGCAGAACGACAGGGGGCGTCGGAAATGAGCAGTTCTTC; CDR3aa: CASRTTGGVGNEQFF; j_gene: TRBJ2-1; abundance: once; v_gene: TRBV27; d_gene: TRBD1; len: 15